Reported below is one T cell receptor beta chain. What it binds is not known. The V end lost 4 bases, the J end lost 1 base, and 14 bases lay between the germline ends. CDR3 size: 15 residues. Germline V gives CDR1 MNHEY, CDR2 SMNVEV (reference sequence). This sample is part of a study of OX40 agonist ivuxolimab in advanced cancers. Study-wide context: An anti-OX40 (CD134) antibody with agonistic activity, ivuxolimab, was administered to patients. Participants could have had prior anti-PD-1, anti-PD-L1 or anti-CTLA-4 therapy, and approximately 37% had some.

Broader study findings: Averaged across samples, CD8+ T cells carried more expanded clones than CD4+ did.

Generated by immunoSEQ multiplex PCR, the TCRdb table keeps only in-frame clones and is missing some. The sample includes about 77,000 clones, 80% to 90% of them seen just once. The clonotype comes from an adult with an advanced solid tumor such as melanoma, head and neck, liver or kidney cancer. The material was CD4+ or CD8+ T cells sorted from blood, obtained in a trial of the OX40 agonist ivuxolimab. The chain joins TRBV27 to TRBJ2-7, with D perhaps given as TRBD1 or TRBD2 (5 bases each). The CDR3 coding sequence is TGTGCCAGCAGTTCCCCGGGACGAAAATCCTACGAGCAGTACTTC. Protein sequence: CASSSPGRKSYEQYF.